This T cell receptor (beta chain) originates from a study of T cell repertoires in cytomegalovirus infection (dated by TCRdb to between 2018 and 2020). Background for the entire study: Peptide stimulations targeted recently identified HLA-C-restricted CMV epitopes, whose presentation resists viral immunomodulation, together with well-studied HLA-B-restricted epitopes. Because public TCR beta signatures pointed to carriage of CMV infection together with the matching HLA type, the HLA type of each donor mattered for the analysis. Broader findings and caveats from the paper: In both this cohort and an independent approximately 400-donor cohort, the cumulative frequency of public TCR beta family members distinguished carriers of CMV infection plus the relevant HLA type. The ex vivo response was dominated by HLA-C-restricted CMV-specific TCR beta clonotypes, which also provided the single most frequent clonotype in two of eight donors.

Details on this clonotype: The target of this receptor is not known. Per-base qualities were not stored, and no clone one base away is much larger.

Looking up the germline V gene yields CDR1 SGHNT and CDR2 YENEEA. The junction shows trimming of 1 base on V and 6 bases on J, plus 12 bases between the germline ends. From the cysteine up to the phenylalanine, the CDR3 has a length of 15 residues. Only CDR3 DNA is held: 45 bases, read in frame from base 1. This specimen's treatment or condition label, interpreted: in vitro stimulation with specific CMV peptide epitopes to enrich CMV-specific T cells. The sequencing machine was an Illumina HiSeq 1500. In-frame beta chains were kept once TCRdb had trimmed the public reads at Q25 with fastp and called clones with MiXCR. Under each unique CDR3 protein, matching rows form one entry showing the most common genes and DNA. The sample table lists about a million distinct CDR3 sequences, under 40% of them with a count of one. The top ten hold roughly 12% of the sample.

This chain joins TRBV11-3 to TRBJ2-2, and possibly TRBD2, on 6 matching bases. The TCR comes from a human donor in good health (CMV status not recorded). Some clones in this sample may be carry-over from other donors' samples. The source material was cultured CD8+ T cells from PBMCs, sampled from culture after CMV antigen stimulation. The CDR3 reads as follows: CASSLVSSDPGELFF. The DNA is as follows: TGTGCCAGCAGCTTAGTGTCTAGCGACCCCGGGGAGCTGTTTTTT.